The rows below give T cell receptor beta chains drawn from one sample of a study of blood T cell repertoires in COVID-19. The table came from immunoSEQ multiplex PCR; TCRdb's copy has only in-frame clones and leaves some out. The sample records approximately 210,000 clones, just over 85% being singletons. The sequenced sample was peripheral blood. These TCRs come from a man aged 25-45 years who had recovered from COVID-19. Both conserved end residues are part of each CDR3. D genes are given only for firm matches.

>TRBV5-4|TRBJ2-5|-
TGTGCCAGCAGCCGTTATTGGCGGGTCAGCTCAAGAGAGGAGACCCAGTACTTC
CASSRYWRVSSREETQYF
>TRBV19|TRBJ2-1|TRBD1
TGTGCCAGTAGATCACAGGGGGCGAGGTTCTTC
CASRSQGARFF
>TRBV2|TRBJ1-2|-
TGTGCCAGCAGTGAGAGACAGGTAGATAACTATGGCTACACCTTC
CASSERQVDNYGYTF
>TRBV6-5|TRBJ1-1|-
TGTGCCAGCAGTTACGGGGGGAGCACTGAAGCTTTCTTT
CASSYGGSTEAFF
>TRBV28|TRBJ2-4|TRBD1
TGTGCCAGCAGCAGATCCGGGACAGAGTACTTC
CASSRSGTEYF
>TRBV18|TRBJ2-3|-
TGTGCCAGCCCGTTTGAGATTCTTTACACAGATACGCAGTATTTT
CASPFEILYTDTQYF
>TRBV7-9|TRBJ2-7|TRBD2
TGTGCCAGCAGCCGAGGGCCGGGGGGCTCCTACGAGCAGTACTTC
CASSRGPGGSYEQYF
>TRBV10-2|TRBJ1-2|-
TGCGCCAGCATAGGGGTGGCGGCAGGGAAGGAGTATGGCTACACCTTC
CASIGVAAGKEYGYTF
>TRBV4-2|TRBJ2-7|-
TGTGCCAGCAGCCAAGCAGGGCAGGGGGGTGAGGGCGAGCAGTACTTC
CASSQAGQGGEGEQYF
>TRBV7-9|TRBJ1-5|-
TGTGCCAGCAGCTTAGGGTCGAGCGGGTATCAGCCCCAGCATTTT
CASSLGSSGYQPQHF
>TRBV7-2|TRBJ2-3|-
TGTGCCAGCAGCTCTAGGAAGGGGCTCTACTTCAACACAGATACGCAGTATTTT
CASSSRKGLYFNTDTQYF
>TRBV29-1|TRBJ2-7|TRBD1
TGCAGCGTCCGGACAGGGTCCTACGAGCAGTACTTC
CSVRTGSYEQYF
>TRBV5-1|TRBJ1-1|-
TGCGCCAGCAGCCCCTCCAGAAGCGGGAGGACTGAAGCTTTCTTT
CASSPSRSGRTEAFF
>TRBV4-2|TRBJ2-7|-
TGTGCCAGCAGCCAAGATCTGAGCGTAGGCCTCGAGCAGTACTTC
CASSQDLSVGLEQYF
>TRBV25-1|TRBJ1-4|-
TGTGCCAGCAGTGACTTCCGGACTAAGGGTGAAAAACTGTTTTTT
CASSDFRTKGEKLFF
>TRBV2|TRBJ1-5|TRBD1
TGTGCCAGCAGTTATATTCGACAGGGGGATCAGCCCCAGCATTTT
CASSYIRQGDQPQHF